The 16 T cell receptor beta chains reported below all come from one sample, sequenced in a study of response to subunit inactivated influenza vaccine. One entry per CDR3 protein results from TCRdb running MiXCR on the RT-PCR reads. Here the sample spans 650,000 to 700,000 distinct CDR3 sequences, approximately 14% being singletons. The specimen was PBMCs from blood, collected 12 days after vaccination. The origin of the receptors is a man aged 50 to 60 who received an inactivated influenza vaccine.

The chain joins TRBV6-1 to TRBJ1-2; 7 bases are shared with TRBD1. V lost 5 bases and J lost 3; bases outside the gene matches: 12. This CDR3 region has 16 residues. The germline gives CDR1 MNHNS, CDR2 SASEGT. This CDR3 is CASSPFEGAKDYGYTF. In DNA form, the CDR3 reads TGTGCCAGCAGTCCCTTCGAGGGGGCGAAGGACTATGGCTACACCTTC.

This clonotype was observed at least ten times. The rearrangement links TRBV29-1 to TRBJ2-5; D perhaps matches TRBD1 (6 bases). Germline CDR1 SQVTM, CDR2 ANQGSEA. Between the trimmed V and J ends, which lost 4 bases and 5 bases, there was a span of 14 bases. This CDR3 region has 13 residues. DNA of the CDR3: TGCAGCGTTGGCACAGGGCTGTACGAGACCCAGTACTTC. It specifies CSVGTGLYETQYF.

The gene calls are TRBV7-2 and TRBJ2-5; D remains ambiguous. Trimming removed 0 bases from V and 2 bases from J, with 13 bases in between. From germline, CDR1 is SGHTA and CDR2 FQGNSA. This CDR3 contains 16 residues. In DNA form, the CDR3 reads TGTGCCAGCAGCTTAGCTCGCCGTGCGCATCAAGAGACCCAGTACTTC. Its translation: CASSLARRAHQETQYF.

The chain employs TRBV28 and TRBJ2-3; D may correspond to TRBD1 or TRBD2 (5 bases each). The CDR3 runs 16 residues. Germline V gene sequence: CDR1 MDHEN, CDR2 SYDVKM. Trimming removed 3 bases from V and 0 bases from J, with 13 bases in between. DNA of the CDR3: TGTGCCAGCAGTTTTTATCCGGGACCTAGCACAGATACGCAGTATTTT. Translating gives CASSFYPGPSTDTQYF. The full variable domain, its missing parts supplied by reference TRBV28 and TRBJ2-3, is DVKVTQSSRYLVKRTGEKVFLECVQDMDHENMFWYRQDPGLGLRLIYFSYDVKMKEKGDIPEGYSVSREKKERFSLILESASTNQTSMYLCASSFYPGPSTDTQYFGPGTRLTVL.

V and J are TRBV5-1 and TRBJ2-2; D uncertain. Germline V CDR1 and CDR2: SGHRS, YFSETQ. The CDR3 is 16 residues long. V lost 0 bases, J lost 4 bases, and 13 bases lay in between. The CDR3 nucleotides are TGCGCCAGCAGCTTGGAGTTACAGAGAGTCACCGGGGAGCTGTTTTTT. Translation gives CASSLELQRVTGELFF.

This clonotype was found many times. At one end, the junction sequence differs from germline, possibly due to a read error. V is TRBV5-1 and J is TRBJ1-4; possibly TRBD1 for D (6 bases). Per the germline V gene, CDR1 is SGHRS and CDR2 is YFSETQ. This CDR3 is built from 13 residues. The CDR3 region has the DNA TGCGCCAGCAGAGGGACAACCAATGAAAAACTGTTTTTT. It yields the protein CASRGTTNEKLFF. Full variable domain (outside the CDR3, taken from reference TRBV5-1 and TRBJ1-4): KAGVTQTPRYLIKTRGQQVTLSCSPISGHRSVSWYQQTPGQGLQFLFEYFSETQRNKGNFPGRFSGRQFSNSRSEMNVSTLELGDSALYLCASRGTTNEKLFFGSGTQLSVL.

This clonotype has more than one count but fewer than ten. This chain links TRBV11-2 with TRBJ2-5; D is undetermined. V was trimmed by 3 bases and J by 6 bases, leaving 11 bases between them. Germline loops: CDR1 SGHAT, CDR2 FQNNGV. CDR3 length: 13 residues. This chain's CDR3 is CASSFRLEQTQYF. CDR3 sequence (DNA): TGTGCCAGCAGCTTCAGACTGGAACAGACCCAGTACTTC.

This clonotype was counted ten times or more. The V call is TRBV28, the J call TRBJ2-4; D ambiguous. The germline V and J ends were trimmed by 3 bases and 3 bases, with 15 bases remaining between them. The CDR3 consists of 16 residues. Germline lookup yields CDR1 MDHEN and CDR2 SYDVKM. The CDR3 loop is CASSFLGETYKNIQYF. CDR3 nucleotides: TGTGCCAGCAGTTTCTTGGGCGAAACCTACAAAAACATTCAGTACTTC.

This clonotype has a handful of counts. The rearrangement links TRBV9 to TRBJ2-7; TRBD2 matches at 8 bases. This CDR3 has 14 residues. Germline trimming cut 3 bases from V and 6 bases from J; bases unmatched to any gene: 8. Germline CDR1 SGDLS, CDR2 YYNGEE. The CDR3 sequence: CASSGRLASVEQYF. DNA for the CDR3: TGTGCCAGCAGCGGAAGACTAGCGAGCGTCGAGCAGTACTTC.

This clonotype was detected only a few times. V usage is TRBV6-1 and J usage is TRBJ2-7; D is unclear. V was pared by 4 bases and J by 5 bases, with 12 bases between. The germline gives CDR1 MNHNS, CDR2 SASEGT. CDR3 length: 13 amino acids. This CDR3 reads CASSAMSVHEQYF. The CDR3, as DNA: TGTGCCAGCAGTGCGATGAGCGTCCACGAGCAGTACTTC.

J is TRBJ1-2 and V is TRBV25-1; the D gene is possibly TRBD1 (5 bases). V was clipped by 2 bases and J by 7 bases, with 20 bases between them. Germline assignment: CDR1 MGHDK and CDR2 SYGVNS. The CDR3 has 16 amino acids. The CDR3 is CASSELDPGIRRGYTF. In DNA form, the CDR3 reads TGTGCCAGCAGTGAACTTGACCCAGGGATAAGGCGTGGCTACACCTTC.

The V and J genes are TRBV4-3 and TRBJ1-1, with 7 bases lining up with TRBD1. The CDR3 spans 13 residues. In germline, CDR1 is LGHNA, CDR2 YSLEER. V was clipped by 2 bases and J by 3 bases; unmatched bases: 0. The CDR3 sequence: CASSQQGDTEAFF. CDR3 in DNA: TGCGCCAGCAGCCAACAGGGGGACACTGAAGCTTTCTTT.

The CDR3: CASSVGTGNSGNTIYF. In DNA, the CDR3 is TGTGCCAGCAGCGTGGGGACCGGGAACTCTGGAAACACCATATATTTT. The V call is TRBV9, the J call TRBJ1-3, with D possibly being TRBD1 (5 bases). CDR3 length equals 16 residues. CDR1 and CDR2 from the germline V gene are SGDLS and YYNGEE. V was cut by 2 bases and J by 0 bases, with 12 bases left in between.

This chain uses TRBV7-9 with TRBJ1-1; no clear D. CDR1 is SEHNR and CDR2 is FQNEAQ in the germline V gene (reference sequence). CDR3 length equals 12 residues. Trimming shortened V by 4 bases and J by 6 bases, and 9 bases separated the two germline ends. The chain's CDR3 is CASSYGDAEAFF. DNA of the CDR3: TGTGCCAGCAGCTACGGCGATGCTGAAGCTTTCTTT.

This clonotype occurred a few times. This chain connects TRBV20-1 to TRBJ2-1; possibly TRBD1 or TRBD2 for D (6 bases each). V lost 7 bases to trimming and J lost 5 bases, with 12 bases between them. The germline V gene encodes CDR1 DFQATT and CDR2 SNEGSKA (reference sequence). The CDR3 covers 12 residues. The CDR3 sequence: CSGGAGNNEQFF. CDR3 nucleotides: TGCAGTGGGGGGGCGGGAAACAATGAGCAGTTCTTC.

The sample holds a few counts of this clonotype. The rearrangement links TRBV7-9 to TRBJ2-7; 8 nucleotides agree with TRBD1. After removal of 7 bases from V and 3 bases from J, the junction contained 5 bases not matched to a gene. Germline V gene sequence: CDR1 SEHNR, CDR2 FQNEAQ (reference sequence). The CDR3 is made up of 13 amino acids. This chain's CDR3 is CASNPGGGYEQYF. CDR3 coding DNA: TGTGCCAGCAACCCAGGGGGCGGCTACGAGCAGTACTTC.